Listed below are T cell receptor beta chains from one sample, sequenced in a study of cytomegalovirus exposure and HLA in healthy donors. Clones were read by immunoSEQ multiplex PCR, and TCRdb kept only the in-frame ones, dropping some. The table includes some 200,000 clones, 85% to 90% detected once. Sequencing used PBMCs. The source is a woman aged 18-29 years in good health and CMV-seronegative. Each CDR3 is given with its conserved first and last residue. Each record gives: J gene, clone size, V gene, CDR3 length, CDR3 protein. Size is omitted from some rows. Given values are once, few, many or a class for expanded clones.

>TRBJ2-7|.|TRBV19|14
CASSTGTDSYEQYF
>TRBJ1-5|once|TRBV6-5|14
CASSLKGGWQPQHF
>TRBJ2-7|.|TRBV5-6|14
CASSLAGKSYEQYF
>TRBJ1-5|.|TRBV6-5|16
CASSYSVGDRDQPQHF
>TRBJ2-2|.|TRBV4-3|16
CASSQGLEGFTGEPFF
>TRBJ2-5|.|TRBV2|14
CASDRGGHLETQYF
>TRBJ1-1|.|TRBV7-9|13
CASSPNIGAEAFF
>TRBJ1-4|.|TRBV5-6|15
CASSRGQTFNEKLFF
>TRBJ1-2|.|TRBV7-9|12
CASSSDRVSYTF
>TRBJ2-6|.|TRBV2|16
CASSPQGVSGANVLTF
>TRBJ1-3|once|TRBV14|20
CASSQKGIPGQGSSGNTIYF
>TRBJ2-2|.|TRBV27|17
CASSSLTGGRFRGELFF
>TRBJ1-2|few|TRBV6-4|15
CASSDSAEANYGYTF
>TRBJ2-3|once|TRBV2|13
CASTGSSTDTQYF
>TRBJ2-1|.|TRBV10-1|12
CARPAGLNEQFF
>TRBJ1-1|.|TRBV21-1|18
CASSKGNQHRDPHTEAFF
>TRBJ2-4|.|TRBV4-1|18
CASSQGMNGYLAKNIQYF
>TRBJ2-7|.|TRBV11-2|16
CASSTHTSGSSYEQYF
>TRBJ1-1|.|TRBV5-4|16
CASRPTGDDGNTEAFF
>TRBJ1-5|.|TRBV7-9|12
CASSLNRETQHF
>TRBJ2-5|.|TRBV7-2|16
CASSLMGLAFQETQYF
>TRBJ2-3|.|TRBV7-9|13
CASSLDLGDTQYF
>TRBJ2-1|.|TRBV9|14
CASSVDPSGNEQFF
>TRBJ2-1|.|TRBV27|17
CASSSSSSGGGYNEQFF
>TRBJ1-2|.|TRBV7-9|13
CASSLGWTGIDTF
>TRBJ2-1|.|TRBV27|16
CASSLPGTSGNNEQFF
>TRBJ1-1|.|TRBV19|17
CASSIGGDEGPNTEAFF
>TRBJ1-2|.|TRBV18|12
CASSPPLRGYTF